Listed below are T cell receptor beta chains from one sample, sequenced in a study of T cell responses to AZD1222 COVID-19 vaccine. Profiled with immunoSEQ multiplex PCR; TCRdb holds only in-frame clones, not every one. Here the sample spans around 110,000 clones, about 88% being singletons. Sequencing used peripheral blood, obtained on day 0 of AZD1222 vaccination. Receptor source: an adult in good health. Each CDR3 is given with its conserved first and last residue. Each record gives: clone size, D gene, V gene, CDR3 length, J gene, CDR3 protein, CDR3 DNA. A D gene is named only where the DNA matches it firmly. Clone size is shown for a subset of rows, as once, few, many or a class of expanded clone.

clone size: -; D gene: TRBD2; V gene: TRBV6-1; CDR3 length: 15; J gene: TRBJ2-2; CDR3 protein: CASSEPGLVTGELFF; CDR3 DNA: TGTGCCAGCAGTGAGCCGGGACTAGTCACCGGGGAGCTGTTTTTT
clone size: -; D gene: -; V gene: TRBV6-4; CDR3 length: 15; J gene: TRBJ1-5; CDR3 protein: CASSVQHGGNQPQHF; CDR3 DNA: TGTGCCAGCAGTGTCCAACATGGGGGCAATCAGCCCCAGCATTTT
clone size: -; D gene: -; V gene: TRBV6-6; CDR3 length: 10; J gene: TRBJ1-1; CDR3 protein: CASRELEAFF; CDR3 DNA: TGTGCCAGCAGGGAACTCGAAGCTTTCTTT
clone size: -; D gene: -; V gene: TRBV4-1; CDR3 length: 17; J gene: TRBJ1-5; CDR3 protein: CASSQNPAGRSNQPQHF; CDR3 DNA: TGCGCCAGCAGCCAAAACCCTGCTGGACGTAGCAATCAGCCCCAGCATTTT
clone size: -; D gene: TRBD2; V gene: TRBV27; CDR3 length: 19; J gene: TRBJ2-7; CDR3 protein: CASSSPLAGGPGGSYEQYF; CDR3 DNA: TGTGCCAGCAGTTCCCCACTAGCGGGAGGGCCGGGGGGCTCCTACGAGCAGTACTTC
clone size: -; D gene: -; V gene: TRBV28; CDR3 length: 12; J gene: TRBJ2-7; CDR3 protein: CASSSSGPEQYF; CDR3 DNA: TGTGCCAGCAGCTCGTCAGGGCCGGAGCAGTACTTC
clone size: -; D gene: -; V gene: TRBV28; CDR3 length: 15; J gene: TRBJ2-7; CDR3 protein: CASLTPSRGGYEQYF; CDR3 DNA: TGTGCCAGCTTAACCCCCTCGAGGGGCGGGTACGAGCAGTACTTC
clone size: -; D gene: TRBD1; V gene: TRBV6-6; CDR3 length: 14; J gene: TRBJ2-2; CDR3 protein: CASRDRGDTGELFF; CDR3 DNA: TGTGCCAGCAGAGACAGGGGGGATACCGGGGAGCTGTTTTTT
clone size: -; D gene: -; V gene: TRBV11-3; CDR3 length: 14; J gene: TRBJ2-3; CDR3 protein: CASKGRQSTDTQYF; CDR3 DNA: TGTGCCAGCAAGGGGAGGCAAAGCACAGATACGCAGTATTTT
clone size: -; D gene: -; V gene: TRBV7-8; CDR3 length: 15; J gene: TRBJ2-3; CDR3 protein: CASSLGGLNTDTQYF; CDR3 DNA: TGTGCCAGCAGCTTAGGTGGGCTGAACACAGATACGCAGTATTTT
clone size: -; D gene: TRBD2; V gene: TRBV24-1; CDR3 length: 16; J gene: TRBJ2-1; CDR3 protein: CATSEVAGGSYNEQFF; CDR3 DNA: TGTGCCACCAGTGAGGTAGCGGGAGGCTCCTACAATGAGCAGTTCTTC
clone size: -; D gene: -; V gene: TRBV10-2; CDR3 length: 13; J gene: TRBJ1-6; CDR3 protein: CASSESVNSPLHF; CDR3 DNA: TGCGCCAGCAGTGAGTCTGTGAATTCACCCCTCCACTTT
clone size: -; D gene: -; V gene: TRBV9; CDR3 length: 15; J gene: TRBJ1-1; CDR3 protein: CASSLFSGEGTEAFF; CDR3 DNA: TGTGCCAGCAGCCTGTTTTCAGGGGAGGGCACTGAAGCTTTCTTT
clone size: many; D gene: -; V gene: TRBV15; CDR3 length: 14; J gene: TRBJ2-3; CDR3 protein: CATTREWVRTQQYF; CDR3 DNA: TGTGCCACCACACGGGAGTGGGTCCGTACTCAGCAGTATTTT
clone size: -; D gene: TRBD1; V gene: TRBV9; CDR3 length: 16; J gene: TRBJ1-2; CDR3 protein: CASSVGRTGGFYGYTF; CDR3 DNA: TGTGCCAGCAGCGTAGGTCGGACAGGGGGCTTCTATGGCTACACCTTC
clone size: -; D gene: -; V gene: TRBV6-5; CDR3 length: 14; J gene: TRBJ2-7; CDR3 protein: CASSYSDSSYEQYF; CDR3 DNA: TGTGCCAGCAGTTACTCTGATAGCTCCTACGAGCAGTACTTC
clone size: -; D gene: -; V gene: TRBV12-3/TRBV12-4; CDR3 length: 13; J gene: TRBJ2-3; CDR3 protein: CASRETSTDTQYF; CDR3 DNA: TGTGCCAGCAGGGAGACTAGCACAGATACGCAGTATTTT
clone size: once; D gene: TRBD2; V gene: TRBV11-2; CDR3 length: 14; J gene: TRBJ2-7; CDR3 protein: CASSQPGTRHEQYF; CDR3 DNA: TGTGCCAGCAGCCAACCCGGGACTAGGCACGAGCAGTACTTC